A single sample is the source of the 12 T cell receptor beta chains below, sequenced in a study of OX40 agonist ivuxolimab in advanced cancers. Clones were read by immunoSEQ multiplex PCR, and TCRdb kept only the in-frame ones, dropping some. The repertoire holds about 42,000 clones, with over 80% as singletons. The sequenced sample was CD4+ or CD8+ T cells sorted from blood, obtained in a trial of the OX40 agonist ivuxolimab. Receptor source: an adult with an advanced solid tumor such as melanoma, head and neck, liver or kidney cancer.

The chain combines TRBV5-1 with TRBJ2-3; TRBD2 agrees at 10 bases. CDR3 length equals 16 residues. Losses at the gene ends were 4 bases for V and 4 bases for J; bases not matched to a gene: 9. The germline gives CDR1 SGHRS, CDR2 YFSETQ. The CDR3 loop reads CASSLPLAGVADTQYF. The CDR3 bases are TGCGCCAGCAGCCTACCCCTAGCGGGGGTGGCAGATACGCAGTATTTT.

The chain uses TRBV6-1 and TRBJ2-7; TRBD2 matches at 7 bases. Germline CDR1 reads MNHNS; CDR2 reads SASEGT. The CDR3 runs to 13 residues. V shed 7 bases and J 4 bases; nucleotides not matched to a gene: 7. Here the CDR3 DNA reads TGTGCCAGCATTGGCGGGAGAGGGTACGAGCAGTACTTC. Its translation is CASIGGRGYEQYF.

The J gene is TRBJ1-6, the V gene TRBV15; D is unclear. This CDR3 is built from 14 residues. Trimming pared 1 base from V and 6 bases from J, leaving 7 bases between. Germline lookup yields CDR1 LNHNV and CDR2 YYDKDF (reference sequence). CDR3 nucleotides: TGTGCCACCAGCAGAGCTACAGCTAATTCACCCCTCCACTTT. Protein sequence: CATSRATANSPLHF.

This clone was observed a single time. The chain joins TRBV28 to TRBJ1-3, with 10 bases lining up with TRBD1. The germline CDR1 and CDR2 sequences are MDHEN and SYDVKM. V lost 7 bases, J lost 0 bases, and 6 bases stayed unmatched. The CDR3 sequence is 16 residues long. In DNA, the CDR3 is TGTGCCAGCACCCCGACAGGGGGCCTCTCTGGAAACACCATATATTTT. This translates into CASTPTGGLSGNTIYF.

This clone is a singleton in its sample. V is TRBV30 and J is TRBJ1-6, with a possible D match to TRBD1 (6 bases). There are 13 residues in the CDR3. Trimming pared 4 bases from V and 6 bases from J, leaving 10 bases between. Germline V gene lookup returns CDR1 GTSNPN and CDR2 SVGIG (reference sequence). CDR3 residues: CAWNTGLNSPLHF. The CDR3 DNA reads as TGTGCCTGGAACACAGGGCTTAATTCACCCCTCCACTTT.

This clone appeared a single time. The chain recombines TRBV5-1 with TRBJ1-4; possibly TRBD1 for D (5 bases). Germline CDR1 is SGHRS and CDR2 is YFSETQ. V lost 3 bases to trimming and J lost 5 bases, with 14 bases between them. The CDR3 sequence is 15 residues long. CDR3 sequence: CASSSAGISNEKLFF. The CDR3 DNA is TGCGCCAGCAGCTCTGCAGGGATTTCAAATGAAAAACTGTTTTTT. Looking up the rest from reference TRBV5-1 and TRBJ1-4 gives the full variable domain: KAGVTQTPRYLIKTRGQQVTLSCSPISGHRSVSWYQQTPGQGLQFLFEYFSETQRNKGNFPGRFSGRQFSNSRSEMNVSTLELGDSALYLCASSSAGISNEKLFFGSGTQLSVL.

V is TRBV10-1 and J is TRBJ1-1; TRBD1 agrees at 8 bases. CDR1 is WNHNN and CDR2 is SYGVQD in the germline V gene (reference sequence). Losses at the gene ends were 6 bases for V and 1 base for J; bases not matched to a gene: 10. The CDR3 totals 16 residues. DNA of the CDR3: TGCGCCAGCAGCAGATTTCGACAGGGGTGGAACACTGAAGCTTTCTTT. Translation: CASSRFRQGWNTEAFF.

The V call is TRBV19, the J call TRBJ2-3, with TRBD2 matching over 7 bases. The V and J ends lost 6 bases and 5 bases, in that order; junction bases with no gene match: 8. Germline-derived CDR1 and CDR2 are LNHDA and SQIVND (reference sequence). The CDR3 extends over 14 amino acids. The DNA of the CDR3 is TGTGCCAGTAGGTCGGCGGGAGTAATAGATACGCAGTATTTT. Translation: CASRSAGVIDTQYF. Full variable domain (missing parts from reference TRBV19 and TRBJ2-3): DGGITQSPKYLFRKEGQNVTLSCEQNLNHDAMYWYRQDPGQGLRLIYYSQIVNDFQKGDIAEGYSVSREKKESFPLTVTSAQKNPTAFYLCASRSAGVIDTQYFGPGTRLTVL.

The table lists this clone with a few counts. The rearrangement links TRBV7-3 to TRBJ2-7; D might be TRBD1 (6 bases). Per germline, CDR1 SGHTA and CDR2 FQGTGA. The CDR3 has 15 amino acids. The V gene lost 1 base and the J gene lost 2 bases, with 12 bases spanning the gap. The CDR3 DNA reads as TGTGCCAGCAGCTTAAGTCCAGGGGAAGCCTACGAGCAGTACTTC. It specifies CASSLSPGEAYEQYF.

The CDR3 DNA sequence: TGTGCCAGCAGGGGGGCAGAGACCCAGTACTTC. It translates to CASRGAETQYF. The V gene is TRBV2, the J gene TRBJ2-5, with D tentatively TRBD1 (6 bases). The CDR3 loop spans 11 amino acids. CDR1 is SNHLY and CDR2 is FYNNEI in the germline V gene. V lost 6 bases and J 4 bases, leaving 6 bases between the germline ends.

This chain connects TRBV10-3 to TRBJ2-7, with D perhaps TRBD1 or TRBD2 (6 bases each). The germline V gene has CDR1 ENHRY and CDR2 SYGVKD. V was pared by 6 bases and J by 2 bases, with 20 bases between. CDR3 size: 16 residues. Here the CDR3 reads CAIRTTRGPNTYEQYF. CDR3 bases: TGTGCCATCAGGACGACCCGGGGGCCTAACACCTACGAGCAGTACTTC.

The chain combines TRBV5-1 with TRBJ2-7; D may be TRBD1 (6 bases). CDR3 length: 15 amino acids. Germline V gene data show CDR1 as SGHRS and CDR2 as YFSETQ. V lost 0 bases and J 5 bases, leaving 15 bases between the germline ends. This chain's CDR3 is CASSLAGTLPHEQYF. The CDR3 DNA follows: TGCGCCAGCAGCTTGGCCGGGACACTGCCCCACGAGCAGTACTTC. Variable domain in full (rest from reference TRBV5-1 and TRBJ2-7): KAGVTQTPRYLIKTRGQQVTLSCSPISGHRSVSWYQQTPGQGLQFLFEYFSETQRNKGNFPGRFSGRQFSNSRSEMNVSTLELGDSALYLCASSLAGTLPHEQYFGPGTRLTVT.